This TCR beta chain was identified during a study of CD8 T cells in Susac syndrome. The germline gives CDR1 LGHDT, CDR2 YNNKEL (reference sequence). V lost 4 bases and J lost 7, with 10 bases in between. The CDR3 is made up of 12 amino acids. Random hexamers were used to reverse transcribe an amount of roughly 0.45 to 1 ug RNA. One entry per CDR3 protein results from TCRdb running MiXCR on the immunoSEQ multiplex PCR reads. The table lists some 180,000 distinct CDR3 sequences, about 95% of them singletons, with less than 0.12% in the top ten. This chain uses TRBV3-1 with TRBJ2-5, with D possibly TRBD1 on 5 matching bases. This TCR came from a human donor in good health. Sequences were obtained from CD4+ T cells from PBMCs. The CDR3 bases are TGTGCCAGCAGCCTCAGGGAAGGGACCCAGTACTTC. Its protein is CASSLREGTQYF.